Sequencing of this T cell receptor (beta chain) was carried out in a study of beta chain features in type 1 diabetes. About the study: Sorted cell examination encompassed approximately 110 million cells across all samples.

Per donor, one heparinised blood draw averaged about 110 mL. V shed 4 bases, J shed 0 bases, and the junction held 8 bases outside the gene matches. Germline V lookup: CDR1 SGHAT, CDR2 FQNNGV. The CDR3 totals 19 residues. Whole-study results and caveats: Researchers report that Type 1 diabetes patients had moderately but significantly shorter TCRB CDR3s across all four CD4+ subsets. Naive, central memory and regulatory TCRB repertoires appeared more similar among patients than healthy donors.

Worth noting for this clone: What it binds is unknown.

Investigators reverse transcribed all isolated RNA, so they sequenced expressed TCRB transcripts. The method was immunoSEQ multiplex PCR; TCRdb's version includes in-frame clones alone and lacks a portion of them. The data show 50,000 or so clones, with around 40% seen just once and over 0.1% held by the top ten. Sequencing was done on a sample of stem cell memory CD4+ T cells from blood. The rearrangement joins TRBV11-2 to TRBJ2-3; 15 nucleotides agree with TRBD2. The sequence derives from a man aged 25 to 45 with type 1 diabetes. CDR3 loop: CASSSGTSGRTTSTDTQYF. CDR3 nucleotide sequence: TGTGCCAGCAGCTCCGGGACTAGCGGGAGGACTACTAGCACAGATACGCAGTATTTT.